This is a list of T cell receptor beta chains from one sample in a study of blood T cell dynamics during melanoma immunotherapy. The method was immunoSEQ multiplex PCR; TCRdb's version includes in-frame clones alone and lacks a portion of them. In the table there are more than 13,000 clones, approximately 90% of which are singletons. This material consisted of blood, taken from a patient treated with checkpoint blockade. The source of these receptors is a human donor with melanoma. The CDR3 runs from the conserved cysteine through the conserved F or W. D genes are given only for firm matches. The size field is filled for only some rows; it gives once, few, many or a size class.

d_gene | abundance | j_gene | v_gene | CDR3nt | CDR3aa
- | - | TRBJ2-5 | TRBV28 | TGTGCCAGCAGTTTGAGCGGCCCGGGGACCCAGTACTTC | CASSLSGPGTQYF
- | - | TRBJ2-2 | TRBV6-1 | TGTGCCAGCGGACGAGGAGGAGGCACCGGGGAGCTGTTTTTT | CASGRGGGTGELFF
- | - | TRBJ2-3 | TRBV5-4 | TGTGCCAGCAGCCCTCATTCTAGCACAGATACGCAGTATTTT | CASSPHSSTDTQYF
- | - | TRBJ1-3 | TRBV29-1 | TGCAGCGTTGAAAGAAGCGCAGACACCATATATTTT | CSVERSADTIYF
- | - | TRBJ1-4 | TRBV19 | TGTGCCAGTAGTACTGGACCAACTAATGAAAAACTGTTTTTT | CASSTGPTNEKLFF
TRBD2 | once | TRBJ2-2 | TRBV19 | TGTGCCAGTAGTATATCTGCTAGCGGGAGGATCGGGGAGCTGTTTTTT | CASSISASGRIGELFF
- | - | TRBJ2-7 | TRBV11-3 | TGTGCCAGCAGCTTAGGTACGGACTCCTACGAGCAGTACTTC | CASSLGTDSYEQYF
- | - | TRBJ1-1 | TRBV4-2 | TGTGCCAGCAGCCAAGATCTGGGGAACACTGAAGCTTTCTTT | CASSQDLGNTEAFF
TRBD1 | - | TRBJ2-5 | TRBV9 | TGTGCCAGCAGCTCCCGGACAGGGTATGAAGAGACCCAGTACTTC | CASSSRTGYEETQYF
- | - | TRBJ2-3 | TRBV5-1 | TGCGCCAGCACCTTGCCCTCGGGGACTAGCACAGATACGCAGTATTTT | CASTLPSGTSTDTQYF
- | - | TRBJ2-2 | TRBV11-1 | TGTGCCAGCAGCCTACCCTCTGGGGAGCTGTTTTTT | CASSLPSGELFF
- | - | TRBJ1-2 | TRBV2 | TGTGCCAGCAGGACGACTTCGTACGGCTACACCTTC | CASRTTSYGYTF
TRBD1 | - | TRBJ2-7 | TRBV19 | TGTGCCAGTAGTAAGACCGGGACAGGGGTATACGAGCAGTACTTC | CASSKTGTGVYEQYF
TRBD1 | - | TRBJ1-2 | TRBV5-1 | TGCGCCAGCAGCTTGACAGACAGGGCTAACTATGGCTACACCTTC | CASSLTDRANYGYTF
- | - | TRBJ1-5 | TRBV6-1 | TGTGCCAGCAGTGAAGCGAGCGGGGCCAATCAGCCCCAGCATTTT | CASSEASGANQPQHF
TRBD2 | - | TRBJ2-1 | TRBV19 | TGTGCCAGTAGTATATATTACGGGGGGAATGAGCAGTTCTTC | CASSIYYGGNEQFF
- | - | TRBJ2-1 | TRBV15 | TGTGCCACCAGCAGGCCAGAGATTAGCGGCCTATACAATGAGCAGTTCTTC | CATSRPEISGLYNEQFF
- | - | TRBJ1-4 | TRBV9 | TGTGCCAGCAGCGTAGCCCCCGCGGGTGAAAAACTGTTTTTT | CASSVAPAGEKLFF
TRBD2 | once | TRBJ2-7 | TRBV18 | TGTGCCAGCTCACCGTTGCGGGAGGGCCGTTTCGCCGAGCAGTACTTC | CASSPLREGRFAEQYF
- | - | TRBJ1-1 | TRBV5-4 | TGTGCCAGCAGCCTGGGGGAGAACACTGAAGCTTTCTTT | CASSLGENTEAFF
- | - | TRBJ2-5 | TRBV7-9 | TGTGCCAGCAGCTTACGACATGAGGGTTCCCCCTTCCGGGAGACCCAGTACTTC | CASSLRHEGSPFRETQYF
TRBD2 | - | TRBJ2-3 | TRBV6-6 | TGTGCCAGCAGGGGGAGGGCCTCCGGAACAGATACGCAGTATTTT | CASRGRASGTDTQYF
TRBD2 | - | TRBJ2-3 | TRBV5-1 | TGCGCCAGCAGCTTGGTCACTAGCGGGATAGGGAAAGATACGCAGTATTTT | CASSLVTSGIGKDTQYF
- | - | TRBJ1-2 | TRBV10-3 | TGTGCCATCAGTGAGAGGCACCTCGAGGGCTATGGCTACACCTTC | CAISERHLEGYGYTF
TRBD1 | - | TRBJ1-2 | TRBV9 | TGTGCCAGACTGACTAGATGTGACAGGGGGATATCGTACTATGGCTACACCTTC | CARLTRCDRGISYYGYTF
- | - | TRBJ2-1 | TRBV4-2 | TGTGCCAGCAGCCCCACCTCTGGGGGATATTTCAATGAGCAGTTCTTC | CASSPTSGGYFNEQFF
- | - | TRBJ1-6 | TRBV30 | TGTGCCTGGAGTCGAGATCCGGGTAATTCACCCCTCCACTTT | CAWSRDPGNSPLHF
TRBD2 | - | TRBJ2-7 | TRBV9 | TGTGCCAGCAGCGTAGGACTAGCGGGCATGTACGAGCAGTACTTC | CASSVGLAGMYEQYF
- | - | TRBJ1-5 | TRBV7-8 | TGTGCCAGCAGCTCAGATCTCAGCGGGAGCAATCAGCCCCAGCATTTT | CASSSDLSGSNQPQHF
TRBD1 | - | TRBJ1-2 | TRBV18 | TGTGCCAGCTCACCGGACAGGGGATTGGGCTACACCTTC | CASSPDRGLGYTF
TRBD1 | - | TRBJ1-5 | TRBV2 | TGTGCCAGCAGTCAGACAGGGAGCAATCAGCCCCAGCATTTT | CASSQTGSNQPQHF
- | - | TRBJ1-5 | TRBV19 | TGTGCCAGTAGTAACGGGGATGGGGGCAATCAGCCCCAGCATTTT | CASSNGDGGNQPQHF
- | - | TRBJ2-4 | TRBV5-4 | TGTGCCAGCAGCGGGGGCGGTGTTCTTGGGAATAACATTCAGTACTTC | CASSGGGVLGNNIQYF
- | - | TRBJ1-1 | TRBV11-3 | TGTGCCAGCAGCTTAGCAGGTATGAACACTGAAGCTTTCTTT | CASSLAGMNTEAFF
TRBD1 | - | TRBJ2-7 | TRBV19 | TGTGCCAGTAGTATTGGACAGGTACGAACTTACGAGCAGTACTTC | CASSIGQVRTYEQYF
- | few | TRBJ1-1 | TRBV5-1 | TGCGCCAGCAGCTTGACCGCGGGTACTGAAGCTTTCTTT | CASSLTAGTEAFF
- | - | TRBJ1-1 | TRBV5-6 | TGTGCCAGCAGCTTTCTGGGGCAGAACACTGAAGCTTTCTTT | CASSFLGQNTEAFF
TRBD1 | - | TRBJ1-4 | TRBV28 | TGTGCCAGCAGCGCCACAACCGGGACAGGGAGTGAAAAACTGTTTTTT | CASSATTGTGSEKLFF
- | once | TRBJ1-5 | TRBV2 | TGTGCCAGCAGTGACAGGTTCGGCAATCAGCCCCAGCATTTT | CASSDRFGNQPQHF
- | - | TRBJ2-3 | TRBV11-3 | TGTGCCAGCAGCCCATCCGGGACCCTCGGGGTAGTCACAGATACGCAGTATTTT | CASSPSGTLGVVTDTQYF
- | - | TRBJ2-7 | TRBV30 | TGTGCCTGGACCCACAGCTCCTACGAGCAGTACTTC | CAWTHSSYEQYF
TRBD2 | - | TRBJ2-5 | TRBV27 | TGTGCCAGCAGTTCTGGACTAGCGGGAGGAGGGACCCAGTACTTC | CASSSGLAGGGTQYF
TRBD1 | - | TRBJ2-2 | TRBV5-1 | TGCGCCAGCAGGTACGGGACAGGGGCCACCGGGGAGCTGTTTTTT | CASRYGTGATGELFF
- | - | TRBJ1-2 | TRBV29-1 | TGCAGCGTTCAAAGTGACCCTAACTATGGCTACACCTTC | CSVQSDPNYGYTF
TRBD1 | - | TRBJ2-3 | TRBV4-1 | TGCGCCAGCAGCCAACCTAACAGGGGGCTTGCAGATACGCAGTATTTT | CASSQPNRGLADTQYF
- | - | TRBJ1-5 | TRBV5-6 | TGTGCCAGCAGCCGCCTTGGGCCACTTGATAGCAATCAGCCCCAGCATTTT | CASSRLGPLDSNQPQHF
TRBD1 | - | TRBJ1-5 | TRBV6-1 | TGTGCCAGCTATGCAAAAACAGGGGCAGGACAGCCCCAGCATTTT | CASYAKTGAGQPQHF
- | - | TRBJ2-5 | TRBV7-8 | TGTGCCAGCAGCTTAGGAAGGGTCGAAGAGACCCAGTACTTC | CASSLGRVEETQYF
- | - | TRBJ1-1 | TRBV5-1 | TGCGCCAGCAGCTTGGTGGGGGGTGGATCGTCGAACACTGAAGCTTTCTTT | CASSLVGGGSSNTEAFF
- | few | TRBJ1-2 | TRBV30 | TGTGCCTGGAGGGTATTTCGGACTAACTATGGCTACACCTTC | CAWRVFRTNYGYTF